Listed below are T cell receptor beta chains from one sample, sequenced in a study of PD-1 blockade in classical Hodgkin lymphoma. The table came from immunoSEQ multiplex PCR; TCRdb's copy has only in-frame clones and leaves some out. The repertoire consists of fewer than 90,000 clones, with roughly 92% occurring once and the leading ten covering over 2.5%. The sequenced material came from peripheral blood mononuclear cells (PBMCs). These receptors were collected from a human donor with classical Hodgkin lymphoma. Each CDR3 is given without its conserved first and last residue. Each record gives: CDR3 length, J gene, V gene, CDR3 protein.

>12|TRBJ1-2|TRBV5-1
ASSKGQVHYGYT
>11|TRBJ1-1|TRBV5-1
ASSYQGQGEAF
>12|TRBJ1-2|TRBV19
ASSKSWESYGYT
>13|TRBJ1-1|TRBV9
ASSVRTGTNTEAF
>14|TRBJ2-2|TRBV5-6
ASTYRDTLNTGELF
>14|TRBJ1-3|TRBV4-1
ASSHPFRQGGNTIY
>12|TRBJ2-7|TRBV10-3
AISLTTESYEQY
>12|TRBJ1-5|TRBV6-6
ASSDRREYQPQH
>13|TRBJ2-7|TRBV4-1
ASSQEAMRQGEQY
>11|TRBJ2-5|TRBV5-6
ASSLGGQGTQY
>12|TRBJ2-3|TRBV7-2
ASPTRGVVDTQY
>9|TRBJ2-3|TRBV27
ATSYTDTQY
>12|TRBJ1-1|TRBV15
ATSRGHLNTEAF
>13|TRBJ1-6|TRBV2
ASSGTGTANSPLH
>12|TRBJ2-3|TRBV11-2
ASSFWRVTDTQY
>11|TRBJ1-4|TRBV30
AWRGQPNEKLF
>10|TRBJ2-7|TRBV29-1
SATSQGYEQY
>14|TRBJ1-6|TRBV10-1
ASSDTRETYNSPLH
>14|TRBJ2-1|TRBV10-3
AISGLAGGLYNEQF
>17|TRBJ2-1|TRBV11-2
ASRTVGRSWVSKNNEQF
>12|TRBJ1-1|TRBV25-1
ASSDLSRGQMTF
>13|TRBJ1-5|TRBV18
ASSPEEGSNQPQH
>12|TRBJ2-3|TRBV7-9
ASSLSGVPDTQY
>12|TRBJ1-5|TRBV18
ASSPTRGIQPQH
>13|TRBJ2-7|TRBV5-1
ASSLEGTGSNEQY
>10|TRBJ2-5|TRBV7-9
ASSLGPETQY
>14|TRBJ1-1|TRBV5-6
ASSFRGPSWATEAF
>12|TRBJ2-7|TRBV7-9
ASSVSAKGHEQY
>12|TRBJ2-7|TRBV25-1
ASSSAGGRGEQY
>13|TRBJ2-7|TRBV7-9
ASSLLAGDSYEQY
>14|TRBJ2-2|TRBV2
ASRVWTGVNTGELF
>11|TRBJ1-5|TRBV6-5
ASQQGINQPQH
>13|TRBJ1-1|TRBV6-5
ASSYLGGGVTEAF
>14|TRBJ1-1|TRBV7-9
ASSPRGRVRNTEAF
>13|TRBJ1-2|TRBV4-2
ASSQEGGVEYGYT
>15|TRBJ2-6|TRBV5-1
ASSLSDRPGGANVLT
>13|TRBJ2-5|TRBV2
ASSGLAGVKETQY
>12|TRBJ2-3|TRBV6-5
ASSGTSRVDTQY
>13|TRBJ2-7|TRBV6-1
ASSDGGTGPAEQY
>14|TRBJ2-1|TRBV5-6
ASSLAGEQSYNEQF
>12|TRBJ2-3|TRBV5-1
ASTQAGPGGTQY
>12|TRBJ1-6|TRBV7-2
ASSFPLGNSPLH
>12|TRBJ2-1|TRBV7-6
ASSFQPGSYEQF
>11|TRBJ1-5|TRBV5-5
ASSLWGDQPQH
>11|TRBJ1-2|TRBV15
ATETQAGYGYT
>12|TRBJ1-2|TRBV7-2
ASSPTFYNYGYT
>11|TRBJ2-7|TRBV30
AWSVEKGLAEY
>11|TRBJ2-7|TRBV2
ASSEDVDSTFY
>12|TRBJ1-1|TRBV6-6
ASSTRTGVTEAF